The source of this T cell receptor beta chain is a study of PD-1 blockade in classical Hodgkin lymphoma. Across the whole study: Patients got intravenous nivolumab 3 mg/kg every 2 weeks.

Exposure to brentuximab vedotin varied, and each patient had relapsed following autologous stem cell transplantation. Study findings and constraints: Patients who responded completely had about the same baseline diversity as newly diagnosed patients. Patients were excluded if nivolumab began under 1 year after ASCT (the autologous transplant). The CD4+ diversity rise by C4D1 was clearest in complete responders.

V lost 5 bases to trimming and J lost 0 bases, with 16 bases between them. The CDR3 consists of 16 residues. The germline V gene has CDR1 SGHVS and CDR2 FQNEAQ. With regard to this clone: Its antigen is still unknown.

Using immunoSEQ multiplex PCR, the repertoire was profiled, and TCRdb retains in-frame clones only, with some absent. The sample yields approximately 32,000 clones, 82% seen once. The material sequenced was peripheral blood mononuclear cells (PBMCs), taken at baseline. The TCR originated in a human donor with classical Hodgkin lymphoma. V gene TRBV7-8 combines with J gene TRBJ1-2, with D unclear. The CDR3 region is CASSPEGGRTNYGYTF. The CDR3 DNA reads TGTGCCAGCAGCCCCGAAGGTGGCAGAACTAACTATGGCTACACCTTC.